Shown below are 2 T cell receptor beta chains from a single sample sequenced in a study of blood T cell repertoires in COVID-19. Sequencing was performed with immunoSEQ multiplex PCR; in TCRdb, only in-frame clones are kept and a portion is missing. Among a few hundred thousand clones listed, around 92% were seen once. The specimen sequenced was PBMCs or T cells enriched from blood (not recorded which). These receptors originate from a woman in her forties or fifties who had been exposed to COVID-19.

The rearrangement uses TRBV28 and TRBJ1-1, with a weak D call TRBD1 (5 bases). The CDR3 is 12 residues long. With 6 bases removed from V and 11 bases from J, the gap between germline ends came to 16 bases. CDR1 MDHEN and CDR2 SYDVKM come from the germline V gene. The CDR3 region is CASRIQEAGAFF. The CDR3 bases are TGTGCCAGCAGAATACAGGAGGCGGGGGCTTTCTTT.

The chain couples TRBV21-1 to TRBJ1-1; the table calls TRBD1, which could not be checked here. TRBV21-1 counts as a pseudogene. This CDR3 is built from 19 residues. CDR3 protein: CASSTTESRARSMNTEAFF. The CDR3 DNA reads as TGTGCCAGCAGCACGACGGAGTCCAGGGCGCGTAGTATGAACACTGAAGCTTTCTTT.